This TCR beta chain was sequenced in a study of blood T cell repertoires in COVID-19. This table comes from immunoSEQ multiplex PCR, and its TCRdb copy is limited to in-frame clones, with some not included. The sample lists around 260,000 clones, 80% to 90% occurring once. Looked up from germline, CDR1 is MNHEY and CDR2 is SMNVEV (reference sequence). The CDR3 contains 14 residues. The V and J ends lost 5 bases and 1 base respectively, with 8 bases between them. This clone was counted between two and nine times. This clonotype was sampled from a woman between 45 and 60 years old with acute or convalescent COVID-19. Material for sequencing was peripheral blood. V usage is TRBV27 and J usage is TRBJ2-2; no definite D call. CDR3 region: CASSTERNTGELFF. CDR3 bases: TGTGCCAGCAGTACAGAAAGGAACACCGGGGAGCTGTTTTTT.